The 32 T cell receptor beta chains presented below share a single source sample, sequenced in a study of blood T cell repertoires in COVID-19. The protocol was immunoSEQ multiplex PCR, while the TCRdb copy is restricted to in-frame clones and leaves out a portion. The sample carries roughly 71,000 clones, approximately 91% recorded once. The sequencing sample was made of peripheral blood. The receptors stem from a man aged 50 to 60 with acute or convalescent COVID-19.

The chain joins TRBV18 to TRBJ2-4, with 7 bases fitting TRBD2. The trim removed 0 bases at V and 3 bases at J, leaving 8 bases unmatched. Germline values: CDR1 KGHSH, CDR2 LQKENI. The CDR3 has 17 residues. CDR3: CASSPPVERGGKNIQYF. The CDR3, as DNA: TGTGCCAGCTCACCACCGGTCGAGCGGGGAGGCAAAAACATTCAGTACTTC.

V usage is TRBV6-2 or TRBV6-3 and J usage is TRBJ2-7, with D perhaps TRBD1 (6 bases). V was pared by 6 bases and J by 1 base, with 22 bases between. Germline V lookup: CDR1 MNHEY, CDR2 SVGEGT. This CDR3 region has 17 residues. The CDR3 is CASSPNQGRGVSYEQYF. The CDR3 DNA sequence: TGTGCCAGCAGCCCTAATCAGGGGCGTGGGGTTTCCTACGAGCAGTACTTC.

The chain is built from TRBV18 and TRBJ2-3; 11 positions agree with TRBD2. The CDR3 has 16 residues. V trimming: 1 base; J trimming: 6 bases; junction bases outside the gene matches: 6. Per germline, CDR1 KGHSH and CDR2 LQKENI. CDR3 DNA sequence: TGTGCCAGCTCACCACTAGCGGGGGGGTCACCCGATACGCAGTATTTT. Translating it yields CASSPLAGGSPDTQYF.

The chain employs TRBV3-1 (or the pseudogene TRBV3-2) and TRBJ1-2, with 7 bases that match TRBD1. The ends lost 3 bases at V and 5 bases at J; junction bases unmatched: 6. Germline CDR1 and CDR2: LGHDT and YNNKEL (reference sequence). The CDR3 totals 14 residues. The CDR3 region is CASSQTGTAYGYTF. CDR3 nucleotides: TGTGCCAGCAGCCAGACAGGGACAGCATATGGCTACACCTTC.

The J gene is TRBJ1-5, the V gene TRBV27; D is perhaps TRBD1 (5 bases). The germline V and J ends were trimmed by 10 bases and 3 bases, with 19 bases remaining between them. Germline assignment: CDR1 MNHEY and CDR2 SMNVEV (reference sequence). The CDR3 runs 15 residues. CDR3 in amino acids: CATSRDSSFNQPQHF. CDR3 DNA sequence: TGTGCCACGTCCCGGGACTCGTCATTCAATCAGCCCCAGCATTTT.

The rearrangement links TRBV4-1 to TRBJ1-3; the D is unclear. The germline V gene encodes CDR1 MGHRA and CDR2 YSYEKL. The CDR3 covers 15 residues. V was pared by 1 base and J by 0 bases, with 7 bases between. CDR3 bases: TGCGCCAGCAGCCAAGGGCATTCCTCTGGAAACACCATATATTTT. It is translated as CASSQGHSSGNTIYF.

V and J are TRBV21-1 and TRBJ1-1; TRBD1 reflects the table's D call only, with no check against the DNA. TRBV21-1 is a pseudogene locus. The CDR3 is made up of 16 amino acids. CDR3 in amino acids: CASSKLRDSVNTEAFF. CDR3 sequence (DNA): TGTGCCAGCAGCAAACTTCGGGACAGCGTAAACACTGAAGCTTTCTTT.

The chain links TRBV2 to TRBJ1-2, with D uncertain. The CDR3 sequence is 13 residues long. With 5 bases removed from V and 2 bases from J, the gap between germline ends came to 9 bases. The germline gives CDR1 SNHLY, CDR2 FYNNEI. The CDR3 region has the DNA TGTGCCAGCAGTCTCACAGAGAACTATGGCTACACCTTC. This sequence encodes CASSLTENYGYTF.

This sequence joins TRBV7-6 and TRBJ2-1; TRBD1 matches at 9 bases. The CDR3 loop spans 15 amino acids. After removal of 2 bases from V and 7 bases from J, the junction contained 6 bases not matched to a gene. Germline V gene lookup returns CDR1 SGHVS and CDR2 FNYEAQ. The CDR3 sequence is CASSLTGTGRNEQFF. The CDR3 region has the DNA TGTGCCAGCAGCTTAACCGGGACAGGGAGGAATGAGCAGTTCTTC.

The gene calls are TRBV21-1 and TRBJ2-2; the table's D call TRBD2 went unverified against the DNA. TRBV21-1 is an annotated pseudogene. The CDR3 has 19 amino acids. The CDR3 loop is CASSKKRTSGGANTGELFF. The CDR3 region has the DNA TGTGCCAGCAGCAAAAAGAGGACTAGCGGGGGGGCGAACACCGGGGAGCTGTTTTTT.

V is TRBV19 and J is TRBJ1-3; D possibly corresponds to TRBD1 (5 bases). V was cut by 3 bases and J by 2 bases, with 17 bases left in between. The CDR3 is 17 amino acids. In germline, CDR1 is LNHDA, CDR2 SQIVND (reference sequence). CDR3 region: CASSIQGLDSAGNTIYF. CDR3 bases: TGTGCCAGTAGTATCCAGGGTCTAGACTCTGCTGGAAACACCATATATTTT.

The chain links TRBV19 to TRBJ1-5, with D maybe TRBD1 (6 bases). The V gene's germline CDR1 is LNHDA and CDR2 SQIVND (reference sequence). This CDR3 has 21 amino acids. The V and J ends lost 2 bases and 0 bases respectively, with 26 bases between them. The CDR3 sequence is CASSIQSRVTQGFYSNQPQHF. The CDR3 DNA is TGTGCCAGTAGTATACAGAGCAGGGTGACGCAGGGGTTTTATAGCAATCAGCCCCAGCATTTT. Drawing the rest from reference TRBV19 and TRBJ1-5, the complete variable domain is DGGITQSPKYLFRKEGQNVTLSCEQNLNHDAMYWYRQDPGQGLRLIYYSQIVNDFQKGDIAEGYSVSREKKESFPLTVTSAQKNPTAFYLCASSIQSRVTQGFYSNQPQHFGDGTRLSIL.

The chain combines TRBV24-1 with TRBJ2-5, with D tentatively TRBD1 (5 bases). V was cut by 3 bases and J by 5 bases, with 9 bases left in between. Germline assignment: CDR1 KGHDR and CDR2 SFDVKD. The CDR3 covers 13 residues. The CDR3 is CATSDPGFETQYF. The CDR3, as DNA: TGTGCCACCAGTGATCCAGGGTTTGAGACCCAGTACTTC.

The V gene is TRBV6-1, the J gene TRBJ2-7; TRBD1 is a possible D gene (6 bases). V gave up 0 bases and J gave up 3 bases, with 9 bases separating them. The CDR3 extends over 14 amino acids. CDR1 and CDR2 from the germline V gene are MNHNS and SASEGT. This CDR3 reads CASSEAGGSYEQYF. Here the CDR3 DNA reads TGTGCCAGCAGTGAAGCAGGGGGTAGCTACGAGCAGTACTTC.

The gene calls are TRBV7-2 and TRBJ2-5; D is unresolved. Germline lookup yields CDR1 SGHTA and CDR2 FQGNSA. V was trimmed by 1 base and J by 1 base, leaving 7 bases between them. CDR3 length equals 14 residues. CDR3 DNA sequence: TGTGCCAGCAGCTTAGTCCCAGTCCAAGAGACCCAGTACTTC. This encodes CASSLVPVQETQYF.

This clone occurred a few times. The V gene is TRBV11-2, the J gene TRBJ2-1; TRBD1 matches at 7 bases. Germline assignment: CDR1 SGHAT and CDR2 FQNNGV. V was clipped by 5 bases and J by 8 bases; unmatched bases: 9. This CDR3 region has 14 residues. Here the CDR3 reads CASSGRQGMDEQFF. Written as DNA, the CDR3 is TGTGCCAGCAGCGGACGACAGGGAATGGATGAGCAGTTCTTC.

This CDR3 reads CASSLRGQGTSEQYF. DNA of the CDR3: TGTGCCAGCAGCTTGAGGGGACAGGGTACGAGCGAGCAGTACTTC. The rearrangement links TRBV5-8 to TRBJ2-7; 9 bases are a match to TRBD1. V shed 1 base, J shed 6 bases, and the junction held 8 bases outside the gene matches. Germline V gene sequence: CDR1 SGHTS, CDR2 YDEGEE. The CDR3 loop spans 15 amino acids.

This clone appeared once. V and J are TRBV3-1 (or the pseudogene TRBV3-2) and TRBJ1-5, with a possible D match to TRBD1 (5 bases). With 3 bases removed from V and 6 bases from J, the gap between germline ends came to 9 bases. This CDR3 region has 13 residues. Germline assignment: CDR1 LGHDT and CDR2 YNNKEL (reference sequence). The CDR3 sequence is CASSQGRGQPQHF. CDR3 nucleotide sequence: TGTGCCAGCAGCCAGGGGAGGGGTCAGCCCCAGCATTTT.

In its sample, this clone was seen a few times. The genes are TRBV18 and TRBJ2-3, with TRBD2 matching 12 bases. The V segment lost 2 bases and the J segment 2 bases; nucleotides outside the gene matches: 11. CDR1 KGHSH and CDR2 LQKENI come from the germline V gene. The CDR3 has 19 amino acids. The CDR3: CASSPILTSGGSPTDTQYF. In nucleotides, the CDR3 is TGTGCCAGCTCACCAATCCTGACTAGCGGGGGTTCCCCCACAGATACGCAGTATTTT.

The chain has TRBV7-9 and TRBJ2-1; D is ambiguous. This CDR3 contains 12 residues. Germline V lookup: CDR1 SEHNR, CDR2 FQNEAQ (reference sequence). V lost 5 bases and J lost 10, with 12 bases in between. CDR3 in DNA: TGTGCCAGCAGCCGAATCCCTGGCGAGCAGTTCTTC. Amino acid sequence: CASSRIPGEQFF.

The chain carries TRBV9 and TRBJ1-1; 7 bases fit TRBD1. The CDR3 is 14 amino acids. V lost 4 bases to trimming and J lost 0 bases; unmatched junction nucleotides: 3. Germline V lookup: CDR1 SGDLS, CDR2 YYNGEE. The CDR3 spells CASSTGQMNTEAFF. CDR3 DNA: TGTGCCAGCAGCACGGGACAGATGAACACTGAAGCTTTCTTT.

This rearrangement joins TRBV25-1 to TRBJ1-6, with 8 bases fitting TRBD1. The germline V gene encodes CDR1 MGHDK and CDR2 SYGVNS. V was pared by 7 bases and J by 18 bases, with 23 bases of the junction left unmatched. CDR3 length equals 16 residues. The CDR3 DNA follows: TGTGCCAGCACCACTTGGCGAGGACAGGGTTGTATGCGCGACCACTTT. Translated, it gives CASTTWRGQGCMRDHF.

The table lists this clone with a count of one. The chain recombines TRBV27 with TRBJ2-3; 7 nucleotides agree with TRBD1. V lost 1 base to trimming and J lost 1 base; unmatched junction nucleotides: 5. CDR1 is MNHEY and CDR2 is SMNVEV in the germline V gene (reference sequence). This CDR3 region has 16 residues. CDR3 sequence reads: CASSLLGQAGTDTQYF. The CDR3 coding sequence is TGTGCCAGCAGTTTATTAGGACAGGCTGGCACAGATACGCAGTATTTT.

V usage is TRBV30 and J usage is TRBJ1-6; D perhaps matches TRBD1 (6 bases). The CDR3 is 15 residues long. The germline V gene encodes CDR1 GTSNPN and CDR2 SVGIG (reference sequence). Deletions cut 0 bases from V and 5 bases from J, with 11 bases between. CDR3 sequence (DNA): TGTGCCTGGAGTGTCTCCGGGACAAATAATTCACCCCTCCACTTT. Its protein is CAWSVSGTNNSPLHF.

CDR3 region: CASSLEGWERGGHISDTQYF. The CDR3 DNA follows: TGCGCCAGCAGCTTGGAAGGTTGGGAGCGGGGGGGCCATATATCAGATACGCAGTATTTT. The V and J genes are TRBV5-1 and TRBJ2-3, with 10 bases fitting TRBD2. V lost 0 bases to trimming and J lost 4 bases; unmatched junction nucleotides: 17. Germline V gene sequence: CDR1 SGHRS, CDR2 YFSETQ. The CDR3 extends over 20 amino acids.

The chain uses TRBV6-5 and TRBJ2-7; 11 nucleotides line up with TRBD1. The junction had 5 bases not matched to a gene; V was cut back by 7 bases and J by 3 bases. The CDR3 covers 14 residues. Germline lookup yields CDR1 MNHEY and CDR2 SVGAGI. The DNA of the CDR3 is TGTGCCAGCACCCCCGGGACAGGGGGCTACGAGCAGTACTTC. This sequence encodes CASTPGTGGYEQYF.

This clone was seen only once. The J gene is TRBJ2-3, the V gene TRBV6-1, with a tentative D call TRBD2 (5 bases). Between the trimmed V and J ends, which lost 2 bases and 4 bases, there was a span of 10 bases. CDR3 length equals 14 residues. CDR1 and CDR2 (germline): MNHNS, SASEGT. The CDR3 DNA reads as TGTGCCAGCAGTGAATCGAGGGTATCAGATACGCAGTATTTT. Its translation: CASSESRVSDTQYF.

The V and J genes are TRBV29-1 and TRBJ1-5; 9 bases are a match to TRBD1. Germline CDR1 reads SQVTM; CDR2 reads ANQGSEA. With 7 bases clipped from V and 3 bases from J, the junction kept 4 bases outside the gene matches. The CDR3 runs to 13 residues. Here the CDR3 DNA reads TGCAGCGCAGGGACAGGGAACAATCAGCCCCAGCATTTT. It translates to CSAGTGNNQPQHF.

The J gene is TRBJ2-3, the V gene TRBV7-3; D perhaps matches TRBD1 (5 bases). Deletions cut 5 bases from V and 1 base from J, with 13 bases between. CDR3 length equals 15 residues. From germline, CDR1 is SGHTA and CDR2 FQGTGA. In DNA form, the CDR3 reads TGTGCCAGCAGCCTGTTAGGGGCCGGCACAGATACGCAGTATTTT. It yields the protein CASSLLGAGTDTQYF.

The rearrangement links TRBV4-1 to TRBJ2-5; tentative D call: TRBD1 (6 bases). The CDR3 spans 17 residues. V was cut by 0 bases and J by 5 bases, with 19 bases left in between. Germline values: CDR1 MGHRA, CDR2 YSYEKL. CDR3 coding DNA: TGCGCCAGCAGCCAAGATAGTAGGCAGGGGTACGAGGAGACCCAGTACTTC. It specifies CASSQDSRQGYEETQYF.

This sequence joins TRBV7-9 and TRBJ2-5; unclear D gene. Between the trimmed V and J ends, which lost 5 bases and 5 bases, there was a span of 15 bases. Per the germline V gene, CDR1 is SEHNR and CDR2 is FQNEAQ (reference sequence). This CDR3 is built from 14 residues. CDR3 nucleotides: TGTGCCAGCAGCCTATCTAGAGAGGCGGAGACCCAGTACTTC. Translation gives CASSLSREAETQYF.

The chain employs TRBV5-1 and TRBJ2-7, with D tentatively TRBD1 (6 bases). Germline CDR1 is SGHRS and CDR2 is YFSETQ. The CDR3 spans 12 residues. V was shortened by 4 bases and J by 4 bases, with 9 bases between the two germline ends. CDR3 DNA sequence: TGCGCCAGCAGCCTCAGGGGATACGAGCAGTACTTC. Translated: CASSLRGYEQYF.